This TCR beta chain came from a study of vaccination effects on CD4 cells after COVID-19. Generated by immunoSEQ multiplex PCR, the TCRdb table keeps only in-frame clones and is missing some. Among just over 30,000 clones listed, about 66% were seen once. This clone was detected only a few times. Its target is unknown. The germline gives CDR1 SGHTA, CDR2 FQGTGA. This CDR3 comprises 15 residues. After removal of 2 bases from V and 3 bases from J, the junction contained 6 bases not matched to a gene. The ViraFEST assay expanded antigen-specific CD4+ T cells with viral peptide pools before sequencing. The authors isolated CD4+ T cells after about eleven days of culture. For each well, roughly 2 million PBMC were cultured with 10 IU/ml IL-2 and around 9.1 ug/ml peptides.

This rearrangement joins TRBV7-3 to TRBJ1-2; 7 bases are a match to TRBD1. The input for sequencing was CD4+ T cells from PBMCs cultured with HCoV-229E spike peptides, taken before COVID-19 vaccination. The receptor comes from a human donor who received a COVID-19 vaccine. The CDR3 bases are TGTGCCAGCAGCTTATTACCCGGGACAGACTATGGCTACACCTTC. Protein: CASSLLPGTDYGYTF.